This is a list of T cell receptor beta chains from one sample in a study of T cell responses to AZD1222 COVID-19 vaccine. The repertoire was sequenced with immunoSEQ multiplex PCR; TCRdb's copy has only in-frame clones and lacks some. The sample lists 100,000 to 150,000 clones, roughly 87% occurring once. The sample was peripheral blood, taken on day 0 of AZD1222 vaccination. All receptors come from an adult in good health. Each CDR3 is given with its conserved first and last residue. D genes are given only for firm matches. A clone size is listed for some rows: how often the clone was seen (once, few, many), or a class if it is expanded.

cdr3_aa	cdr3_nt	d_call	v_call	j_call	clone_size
CASSLSTGSINEKLFF	TGTGCCAGCAGCCTGTCGACAGGGTCTATTAATGAAAAACTGTTTTTT	TRBD1	TRBV5-4	TRBJ1-4	NA
CASSFRTGETGYTF	TGTGCCAGCAGCTTCCGGACAGGGGAGACTGGCTACACCTTC	TRBD1	TRBV11-2	TRBJ1-2	NA
CAIRASGAETQYF	TGTGCCATCAGGGCTAGCGGGGCAGAGACCCAGTACTTC	TRBD2	TRBV10-3	TRBJ2-5	once
CASSPYPQGYTF	TGTGCCAGCAGCCCCTACCCACAGGGCTACACCTTC	NA	TRBV5-6	TRBJ1-2	NA
CASSLDRGRQPQHF	TGTGCCAGCAGCTTAGACAGGGGAAGGCAGCCCCAGCATTTT	TRBD1	TRBV7-6	TRBJ1-5	NA
CASSLARDQGAQQYF	TGTGCCAGCAGCTTGGCGAGGGACCAAGGGGCGCAGCAGTACTTC	NA	TRBV5-4	TRBJ2-7	NA
CASSFTGEKLFF	TGTGCCAGCAGTTTTACAGGGGAAAAACTGTTTTTT	NA	TRBV7-8	TRBJ1-4	NA
CASSIERTNTEAFF	TGTGCCAGTAGTATAGAGAGGACCAACACTGAAGCTTTCTTT	NA	TRBV19	TRBJ1-1	NA
CASSDSGTSSTDTQYF	TGCGCCAGCAGCGACTCCGGGACTAGCTCCACAGATACGCAGTATTTT	TRBD2	TRBV5-1	TRBJ2-3	NA
CASSERAGGTDTQYF	TGTGCCAGCAGTGAACGAGCGGGGGGCACAGATACGCAGTATTTT	TRBD2	TRBV6-4	TRBJ2-3	NA
CAWSEPIINEQFF	TGTGCCTGGAGTGAACCCATCATTAATGAGCAGTTCTTC	NA	TRBV30	TRBJ2-1	NA
CASSPLGGSNTEAFF	TGTGCCAGCTCACCACTCGGGGGATCGAACACTGAAGCTTTCTTT	NA	TRBV18	TRBJ1-1	NA
CASSHRTQGDEQFF	TGTGCCAGCAGTCATCGGACCCAGGGAGATGAGCAGTTCTTC	NA	TRBV27	TRBJ2-1	once
CAAGEGYGYTF	TGTGCAGCGGGGGAAGGCTATGGCTACACCTTC	NA	TRBV6-5	TRBJ1-2	NA
CASSLAGTDEQYF	TGTGCCAGCAGCTTAGCAGGGACGGACGAGCAGTACTTC	NA	TRBV7-9	TRBJ2-7	few
CASRTGTSGNTIYF	TGTGCCAGCAGAACCGGGACATCTGGAAACACCATATATTTT	NA	TRBV7-9	TRBJ1-3	NA
CASINPGAGNTIYF	TGTGCCAGTATCAATCCGGGGGCTGGAAACACCATATATTTT	NA	TRBV19	TRBJ1-3	NA
CASSYGIDRARAGYTF	TGTGCCAGCAGTTACGGAATCGACAGGGCCCGGGCGGGCTACACCTTC	TRBD1	TRBV6-5	TRBJ1-2	NA
CASRSLPQGNQPQHF	TGTGCCAGCAGGTCACTACCACAGGGTAATCAGCCCCAGCATTTT	NA	TRBV6-5	TRBJ1-5	few
CASSRQVSYEQYF	TGTGCCAGCAGCCGACAGGTCTCCTACGAGCAGTACTTC	NA	TRBV7-9	TRBJ2-7	NA
CASSLGQGETQYF	TGTGCCAGCTCACTAGGACAGGGAGAGACCCAGTACTTC	TRBD1	TRBV18	TRBJ2-5	NA
CASSPGQGGSYEQYF	TGTGCCAGCAGCCCGGGGCAGGGGGGCTCCTACGAGCAGTACTTC	NA	TRBV28	TRBJ2-7	NA
CASSQGPSSTQNQPQHF	TGTGCCAGCAGCCAAGGGCCGAGTTCGACCCAGAATCAGCCCCAGCATTTT	NA	TRBV4-2	TRBJ1-5	NA
CASSYGQGNSPLHF	TGTGCCAGCAGCTACGGACAGGGCAATTCACCCCTCCACTTT	TRBD1	TRBV7-3	TRBJ1-6	NA
CASSYGTGEKLFF	TGTGCCAGCAGTTACGGGACAGGGGAAAAACTGTTTTTT	TRBD1	TRBV6-5	TRBJ1-4	NA
CASSLPGQQYF	TGTGCCAGCAGCCTCCCCGGCCAGCAGTACTTC	NA	TRBV6-2/TRBV6-3	TRBJ2-7	NA
CASSATSGGQDTQYF	TGTGCCAGCAGCGCAACTAGCGGGGGGCAAGATACGCAGTATTTT	TRBD2	TRBV6-4	TRBJ2-3	NA
CASSLDPPRGGTDTQYF	TGCGCCAGCAGCTTGGACCCCCCCCGCGGCGGCACAGATACGCAGTATTTT	NA	TRBV5-1	TRBJ2-3	NA
CASIVQGAWDGYTF	TGTGCCAGCATCGTACAGGGGGCCTGGGACGGCTACACCTTC	TRBD1	TRBV5-6	TRBJ1-2	NA
CSGRNDNTGELFF	TGCAGCGGGCGCAACGATAACACCGGGGAGCTGTTTTTT	NA	TRBV29-1	TRBJ2-2	NA
CASSVAKQETQYF	TGTGCCAGCAGCGTAGCCAAGCAAGAGACCCAGTACTTC	NA	TRBV9	TRBJ2-5	NA
CASSDRDRNTIYF	TGTGCCAGCAGTGACAGGGATCGAAACACCATATATTTT	TRBD1	TRBV7-8	TRBJ1-3	NA
CASRRTSSYEQYF	TGTGCCAGCAGGCGCACTAGCTCCTACGAGCAGTACTTC	NA	TRBV2	TRBJ2-7	NA
CASSLGLAGDPYEQYF	TGTGCCAGCAGCCTGGGACTAGCGGGGGATCCCTACGAGCAGTACTTC	TRBD2	TRBV2	TRBJ2-7	NA
CATSEPLAGGLETQYF	TGTGCCACCAGTGAACCCCTAGCGGGGGGGCTTGAGACCCAGTACTTC	TRBD2	TRBV24-1	TRBJ2-5	NA
CASRMGQGYGPQHF	TGTGCCAGCAGAATGGGACAGGGGTATGGGCCCCAGCATTTT	TRBD1	TRBV2	TRBJ1-5	few
CASSSSGTGNTEAFF	TGTGCCAGCAGCTCGTCCGGGACAGGGAACACTGAAGCTTTCTTT	TRBD1	TRBV13	TRBJ1-1	NA
CATSDTGGRRGGYTF	TGTGCCACCAGTGACACCGGGGGCCGAAGGGGTGGCTACACCTTC	NA	TRBV24-1	TRBJ1-2	NA
CASSLPAGNTGELFF	TGTGCCAGCAGTTTACCAGCGGGGAACACCGGGGAGCTGTTTTTT	NA	TRBV5-4	TRBJ2-2	NA
CASSSWAKNTEAFF	TGTGCCAGCAGTTCGTGGGCCAAGAACACTGAAGCTTTCTTT	NA	TRBV27	TRBJ1-1	NA
CASTPDRMNTEAFF	TGTGCCAGCACCCCGGACAGGATGAACACTGAAGCTTTCTTT	TRBD1	TRBV28	TRBJ1-1	NA
CASSLQGSAGNTIYF	TGTGCCAGCAGTCTACAGGGAAGCGCTGGAAACACCATATATTTT	NA	TRBV6-5	TRBJ1-3	once